Presented here are 23 T cell receptor beta chains from one specimen sequenced in a study of early T cells in non-severe SARS-CoV-2 infection (TCRdb year 2021). Library generation was performed with 5' RACE. TCRdb records NextSeq 500 as the sequencer. TCRdb reworked the public reads: Q25 trimming with fastp, MiXCR clone assembly, productive beta chains retained. CDR3 protein sequences are deduplicated, and each keeps its most common genes and DNA. This sample lists 90,000 to 120,000 distinct CDR3 sequences; over 8.5% were detected once. The ten largest clones take up 7.6% of the sample. What was sequenced was whole blood. The receptors were gathered from an adult who was a healthcare worker with PCR-confirmed SARS-CoV-2 infection or an uninfected control (not recorded which).

The sample holds many counts of this clonotype. The chain couples TRBV4-2 to TRBJ1-6, with D maybe TRBD1 (6 bases). Germline V gene lookup returns CDR1 LGHNA and CDR2 YNFKEQ. The length of the CDR3 is 16 residues. V lost 4 bases, J lost 10 bases, and 20 bases lay in between. This CDR3 is CASSRKTRDIGSPLHF. DNA for the CDR3: TGTGCCAGCAGCCGTAAGACCCGGGACATTGGATCACCCCTCCACTTT.

This clonotype was counted many times. This chain links TRBV6-5 with TRBJ2-1, with TRBD2 matching 10 bases. Germline-derived CDR1 and CDR2 are MNHEY and SVGAGI. CDR3 length: 21 residues. V dropped 0 bases and J dropped 6; count of bases not matched to a gene: 20. CDR3 DNA sequence: TGTGCCAGCAGTTACTCGAGAATTCCCCAGCGGGAGGGCGAAACGGGCAATGAGCAGTTCTTC. As protein: CASSYSRIPQREGETGNEQFF.

This clonotype came up many times. The rearrangement joins TRBV7-2 to TRBJ1-3; D not certain. The CDR3 sequence is 14 residues long. Trimming left V 4 bases short and J 4 bases short, with 11 bases between. The germline CDR1 and CDR2 sequences are SGHTA and FQGNSA. CDR3: CASSSDTFGNTIYF. The DNA of the CDR3 is TGTGCCAGCAGCTCCGACACCTTCGGAAACACCATATATTTT.

This clonotype was found many times. This chain uses TRBV20-1 with TRBJ1-1; maybe TRBD1 (6 bases). Between the trimmed V and J ends, which lost 6 bases and 2 bases, there was a span of 16 bases. This CDR3 is 14 amino acids long. Germline V CDR1 and CDR2: DFQATT, SNEGSKA (reference sequence). CDR3 protein: CSACRQEVNTEAFF. CDR3 DNA: TGCAGTGCCTGCCGACAGGAGGTAAACACTGAAGCTTTCTTT.

As DNA, the CDR3 is TGTGCCAGCAGTTTATCCAGGGGAGAGTACGAGCAGTACTTC. Residues: CASSLSRGEYEQYF. The rearrangement uses TRBV27 and TRBJ2-7; tentatively, D is TRBD1 (6 bases). The V end was cut by 0 bases, the J end by 4 bases, with 10 bases between. This CDR3 has 14 amino acids. Germline V gene lookup returns CDR1 MNHEY and CDR2 SMNVEV (reference sequence).

The chain is built from TRBV10-3 and TRBJ2-5, with D tentatively TRBD2 (5 bases). This CDR3 is 13 amino acids long. V shed 2 bases and J shed 5 bases, with 9 bases lying between them. The germline V gene encodes CDR1 ENHRY and CDR2 SYGVKD. DNA of the CDR3: TGTGCCATCAGTGAGGCCGGCGGGGAGACCCAGTACTTC. Protein: CAISEAGGETQYF.

A note on this clonotype: A much more abundant neighbour one base away suggests this may be a read error. V gene TRBV11-3 combines with J gene TRBJ2-7; D is uncertain. This CDR3 comprises 13 residues. V lost 5 bases, J lost 3 bases, and 11 bases lay in between. Germline V gene lookup returns CDR1 SGHNT and CDR2 YENEEA. This CDR3 is CASSRGVHYEQYF. The CDR3, as DNA: TGTGCCAGCAGCCGAGGAGTACACTACGAGCAGTACTTC.

This clonotype was detected a few times. The chain has TRBV20-1 and TRBJ2-1; 8 bases map to TRBD1. Germline lookup yields CDR1 DFQATT and CDR2 SNEGSKA (reference sequence). The CDR3 sequence is 11 residues long. Trimming at V came to 6 bases and at J to 15 bases, leaving 10 bases not matched to a gene. In nucleotides, the CDR3 is TGCAGTGCCGAGATCGGACAGGGTTCGTTCTTC. Residues: CSAEIGQGSFF.

This clonotype has a count of ten or more. The CDR3 is CASSLGTTGTDTQYF. The DNA for the CDR3 is TGCGCCAGCAGCTTGGGGACTACAGGCACAGATACGCAGTATTTT. This chain uses TRBV5-1 with TRBJ2-3, with D maybe TRBD2 (6 bases). From germline, CDR1 is SGHRS and CDR2 YFSETQ. The CDR3 runs to 15 residues. V shed 0 bases and J shed 1 base, with 9 bases lying between them.

This clonotype turned up a few times. The chain links TRBV9 to TRBJ2-1; 10 bases fit TRBD1. Per the germline V gene, CDR1 is SGDLS and CDR2 is YYNGEE. After removal of 2 bases from V and 5 bases from J, the junction contained 10 bases not matched to a gene. This CDR3 has 17 residues. The chain's CDR3 is CASSVHVGTGANNEQFF. Here the CDR3 DNA reads TGTGCCAGCAGCGTCCACGTGGGGACAGGGGCCAACAATGAGCAGTTCTTC.

The rearrangement uses TRBV25-1 and TRBJ1-6; D call uncertain. V lost 6 bases to trimming and J lost 10 bases, with 13 bases between them. The CDR3 spans 13 residues. CDR1 and CDR2 from the germline V gene are MGHDK and SYGVNS. CDR3 nucleotide sequence: TGTGCCAGCAGGGAGGGAATAGGATCACCCCTCCACTTT. Residues: CASREGIGSPLHF.

This clonotype was seen a few times. This chain links TRBV4-1 with TRBJ1-1, with D possibly matching TRBD1 (5 bases). CDR1 and CDR2 from the germline V gene are MGHRA and YSYEKL. The CDR3 length is 15 residues. V was pared by 4 bases and J by 7 bases, with 19 bases between. CDR3 DNA sequence: TGCGCCAGCAGCCTCGTCTGGATGGGGCCTGATGAAGCTTTCTTT. Residues: CASSLVWMGPDEAFF.

This clonotype has at least ten counts. The DNA of the CDR3 is TGTGCCAGCAGCCACATAGACAGGTCTCGTTTAATCACAGATACGCAGTATTTT. Its protein product is CASSHIDRSRLITDTQYF. The chain has TRBV6-5 and TRBJ2-3; perhaps TRBD1 as D (6 bases). This CDR3 has 18 amino acids. The V gene lost 6 bases and the J gene lost 2 bases, with 24 bases spanning the gap. The germline V gene has CDR1 MNHEY and CDR2 SVGAGI.

The V gene is TRBV6-1, the J gene TRBJ2-2; 12 bases agree with TRBD2. Germline V gives CDR1 MNHNS, CDR2 SASEGT. The CDR3 runs to 18 residues. After removal of 3 bases from V and 2 bases from J, the junction contained 7 bases not matched to a gene. Written as DNA, the CDR3 is TGTGCCAGCAGTGAGGCCCCTAGCGGGAGGGCCAACACCGGGGAGCTGTTTTTT. It encodes CASSEAPSGRANTGELFF.

This clonotype was counted many times. This rearrangement joins TRBV5-6 to TRBJ2-5; no reliable D call. Germline V gene lookup returns CDR1 SGHDT and CDR2 YYEEEE. Trimming cost V 3 bases and J 2 bases, with 2 bases left between them. The CDR3 consists of 11 residues. CDR3 residues: CASSWQETQYF. DNA of the CDR3: TGTGCCAGCAGCTGGCAAGAGACCCAGTACTTC.

The V gene is TRBV20-1, the J gene TRBJ2-3; D ambiguous. V was trimmed by 6 bases and J by 6 bases, leaving 16 bases between them. The CDR3 contains 13 residues. Germline CDR1 DFQATT, CDR2 SNEGSKA (reference sequence). The CDR3 sequence is CSASGIAMDTQYF. For the CDR3, the DNA is TGCAGTGCAAGTGGTATTGCGATGGATACGCAGTATTTT.

V and J are TRBV28 and TRBJ2-1; TRBD2 agrees at 8 bases. V was clipped by 5 bases and J by 7 bases; unmatched bases: 4. CDR1 is MDHEN, CDR2 SYDVKM, per germline. The CDR3 is made up of 13 amino acids. The CDR3 DNA reads as TGTGCCAGCAGTAGCGGGAGTCGAAATGAGCAGTTCTTC. It yields the protein CASSSGSRNEQFF.

The V and J genes are TRBV5-1 and TRBJ2-7, with D possibly matching TRBD1 (5 bases). This CDR3 spans 17 amino acids. CDR1 is SGHRS, CDR2 YFSETQ, per germline. Trimming stripped 4 bases from V and 6 bases from J, with 26 bases between. The CDR3 sequence: CASSNEVFTMGPREQYF. The CDR3 DNA follows: TGCGCCAGCAGCAACGAGGTATTTACGATGGGGCCGCGCGAGCAGTACTTC.

This clonotype has more than one count but fewer than ten. V and J are TRBV20-1 and TRBJ1-6; D is perhaps TRBD1 (5 bases). This CDR3 contains 15 residues. V was shortened by 5 bases and J by 8 bases, with 19 bases between the two germline ends. Per the germline V gene, CDR1 is DFQATT and CDR2 is SNEGSKA (reference sequence). CDR3: CSAQPAGGDHSPLHF. The CDR3 DNA reads TGCAGTGCTCAACCGGCGGGGGGGGACCATTCACCCCTCCACTTT.

At least ten counts were recorded for this clonotype. V and J are TRBV7-2 and TRBJ1-4; D remains unclear. Germline V gene data show CDR1 as SGHTA and CDR2 as FQGNSA. The germline V and J ends were trimmed by 4 bases and 10 bases, with 10 bases remaining between them. This CDR3 comprises 12 residues. CDR3 in amino acids: CASSSYLGKLFF. CDR3 DNA: TGTGCCAGCAGCTCCTATCTGGGAAAACTGTTTTTT.

This clonotype has only a few counts. V usage is TRBV5-1 and J usage is TRBJ2-5, with no clear D. The CDR3 is 14 residues long. With 5 bases removed from V and 1 base from J, the gap between germline ends came to 12 bases. The V gene's germline CDR1 is SGHRS and CDR2 YFSETQ. The CDR3 reads CASRNFGSQETQYF. The CDR3 DNA is TGCGCCAGCAGAAATTTCGGCTCCCAAGAGACCCAGTACTTC. The variable domain in full, completed from reference TRBV5-1 and TRBJ2-5, reads KAGVTQTPRYLIKTRGQQVTLSCSPISGHRSVSWYQQTPGQGLQFLFEYFSETQRNKGNFPGRFSGRQFSNSRSEMNVSTLELGDSALYLCASRNFGSQETQYFGPGTRLLVL.

This clonotype has a count of ten or more. V and J are TRBV6-2 or TRBV6-3 and TRBJ2-2; a possible D gene is TRBD2 (5 bases). CDR3 length: 12 amino acids. Trimming took 6 bases from V and 4 from J, leaving 6 bases between them. Looked up from germline, CDR1 is MNHEY and CDR2 is SVGEGT. CDR3 bases: TGTGCCAGCAGCCGGGGCACCGGGGAGCTGTTTTTT. Protein product: CASSRGTGELFF.

This chain uses TRBV20-1 with TRBJ2-3; D assignment may be TRBD1 or TRBD2 (6 bases each). V was clipped by 6 bases and J by 5 bases, with 21 bases between them. This CDR3 spans 15 amino acids. Germline CDR1 and CDR2: DFQATT and SNEGSKA (reference sequence). The CDR3 nucleotides read TGCAGTGCCCCGACCCTACTTAAGGGGGGAGATACGCAGTATTTT. It yields the protein CSAPTLLKGGDTQYF.